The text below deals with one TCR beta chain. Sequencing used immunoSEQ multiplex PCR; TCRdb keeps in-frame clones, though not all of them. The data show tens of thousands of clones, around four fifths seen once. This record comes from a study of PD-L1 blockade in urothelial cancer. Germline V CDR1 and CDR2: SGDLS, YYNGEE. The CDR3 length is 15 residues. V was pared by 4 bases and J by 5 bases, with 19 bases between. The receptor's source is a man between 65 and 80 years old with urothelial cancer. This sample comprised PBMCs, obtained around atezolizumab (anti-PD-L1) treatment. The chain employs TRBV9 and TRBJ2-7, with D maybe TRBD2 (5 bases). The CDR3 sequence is CASSSSDGEIHEQYF. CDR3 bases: TGTGCCAGCAGCTCCTCGGACGGGGAAATCCACGAGCAGTACTTC.